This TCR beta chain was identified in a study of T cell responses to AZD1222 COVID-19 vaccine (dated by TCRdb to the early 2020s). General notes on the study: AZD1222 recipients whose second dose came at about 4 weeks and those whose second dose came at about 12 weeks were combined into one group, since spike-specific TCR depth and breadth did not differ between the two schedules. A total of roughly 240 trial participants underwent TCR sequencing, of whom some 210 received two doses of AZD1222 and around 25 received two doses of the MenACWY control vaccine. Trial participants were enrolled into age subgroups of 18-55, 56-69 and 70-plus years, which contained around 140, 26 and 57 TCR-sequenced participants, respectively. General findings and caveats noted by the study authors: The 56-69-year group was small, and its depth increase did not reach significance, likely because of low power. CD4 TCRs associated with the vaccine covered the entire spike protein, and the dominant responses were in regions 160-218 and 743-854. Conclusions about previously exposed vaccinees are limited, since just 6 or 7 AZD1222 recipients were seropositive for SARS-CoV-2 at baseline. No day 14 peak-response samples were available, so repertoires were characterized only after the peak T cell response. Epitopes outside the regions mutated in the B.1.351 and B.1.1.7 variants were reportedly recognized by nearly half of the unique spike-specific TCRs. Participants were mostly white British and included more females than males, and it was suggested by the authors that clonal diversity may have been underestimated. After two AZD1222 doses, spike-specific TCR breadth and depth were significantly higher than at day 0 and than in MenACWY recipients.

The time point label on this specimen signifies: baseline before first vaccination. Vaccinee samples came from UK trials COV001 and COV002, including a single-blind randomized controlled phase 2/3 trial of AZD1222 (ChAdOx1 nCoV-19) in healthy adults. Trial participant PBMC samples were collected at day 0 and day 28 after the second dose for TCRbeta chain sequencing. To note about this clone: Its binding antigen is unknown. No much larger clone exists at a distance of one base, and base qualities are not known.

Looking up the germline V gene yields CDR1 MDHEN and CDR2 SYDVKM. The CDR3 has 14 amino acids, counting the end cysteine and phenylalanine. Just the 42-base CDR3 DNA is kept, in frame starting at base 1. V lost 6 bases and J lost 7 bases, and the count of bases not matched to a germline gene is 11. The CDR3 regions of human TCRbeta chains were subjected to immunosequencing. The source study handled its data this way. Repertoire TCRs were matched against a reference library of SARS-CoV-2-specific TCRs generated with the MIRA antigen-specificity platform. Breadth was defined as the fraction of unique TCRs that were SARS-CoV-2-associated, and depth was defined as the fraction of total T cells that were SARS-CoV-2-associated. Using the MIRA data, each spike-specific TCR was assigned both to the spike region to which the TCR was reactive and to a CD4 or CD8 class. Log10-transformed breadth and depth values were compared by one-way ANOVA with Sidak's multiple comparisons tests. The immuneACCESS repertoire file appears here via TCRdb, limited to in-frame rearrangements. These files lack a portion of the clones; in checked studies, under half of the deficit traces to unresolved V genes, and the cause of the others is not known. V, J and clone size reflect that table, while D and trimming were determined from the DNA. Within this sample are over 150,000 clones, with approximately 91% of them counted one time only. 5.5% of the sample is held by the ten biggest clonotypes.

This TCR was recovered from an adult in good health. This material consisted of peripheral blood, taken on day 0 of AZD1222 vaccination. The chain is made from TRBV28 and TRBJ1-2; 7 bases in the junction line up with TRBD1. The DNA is TGTGCCAGCAGCTCCGGGACAGTCCCCACTGGCTACACCTTC. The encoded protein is CASSSGTVPTGYTF.